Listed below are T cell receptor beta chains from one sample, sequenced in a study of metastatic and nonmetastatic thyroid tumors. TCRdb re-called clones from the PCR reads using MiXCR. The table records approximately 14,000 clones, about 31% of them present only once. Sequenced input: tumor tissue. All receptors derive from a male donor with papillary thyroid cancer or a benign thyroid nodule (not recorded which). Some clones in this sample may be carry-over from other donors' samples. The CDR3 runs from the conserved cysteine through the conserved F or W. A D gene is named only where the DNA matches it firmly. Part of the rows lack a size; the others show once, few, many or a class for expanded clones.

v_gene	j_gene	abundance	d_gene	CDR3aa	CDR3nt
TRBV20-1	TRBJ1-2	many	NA	CSAQLDGHYGYTF	TGCAGTGCTCAACTTGACGGCCACTATGGCTACACCTTC
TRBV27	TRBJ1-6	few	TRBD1	CASSSRLTGGDSPLHF	TGTGCCAGCAGTTCGCGCCTTACAGGGGGTGACTCACCCCTCCACTTT
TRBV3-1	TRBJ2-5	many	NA	CASSQDRETQYF	TGTGCCAGCAGCCAAGATCGAGAGACCCAGTACTTC
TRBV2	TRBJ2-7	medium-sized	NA	CASKKLQGSNEQYF	TGTGCCAGCAAGAAATTACAGGGTTCTAACGAGCAGTACTTC
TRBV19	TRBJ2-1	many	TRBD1	CASSRGGFYNEQFF	TGTGCCAGTAGTAGAGGGGGCTTCTACAATGAGCAGTTCTTC
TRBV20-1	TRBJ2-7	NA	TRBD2	CSARDRGSSYEQYF	TGCAGTGCTAGAGATCGCGGGAGCTCCTACGAGCAGTACTTC
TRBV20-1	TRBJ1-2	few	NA	CSARIRDYGCTF	TGCAGTGCTAGAATCAGGGACTATGGCTGCACCTTC
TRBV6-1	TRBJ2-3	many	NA	CASSERSGLVASDTQYF	TGTGCCAGCAGTGAAAGATCGGGCTTAGTAGCGTCAGATACGCAGTATTTT
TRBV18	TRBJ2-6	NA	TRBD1	CASSASQGTGANVLTF	TGTGCCAGCTCAGCCTCACAGGGGACTGGGGCCAACGTCCTGACTTTC
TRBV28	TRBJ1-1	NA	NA	CASSVQNTDAFF	TGTGCAAGCAGTGTACAGAACACTGATGCTTTCTTT
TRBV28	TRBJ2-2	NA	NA	CASSLRTIGRYTVELFF	TGTGCCAGCAGTTTAAGGACTATCGGGAGATATACCGTGGAGCTGTTTTTT
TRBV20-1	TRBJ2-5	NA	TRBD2	CSARASGSFDETQYF	TGCAGTGCTAGAGCTAGCGGGAGCTTCGATGAGACCCAGTACTTC
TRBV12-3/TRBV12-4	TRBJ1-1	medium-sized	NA	CASSLGPNTEAFF	TGTGCCAGCAGTCTTGGACCAAACACTGAAGCTTTCTTT
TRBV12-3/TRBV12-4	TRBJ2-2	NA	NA	CASSPRRAGELFF	NA
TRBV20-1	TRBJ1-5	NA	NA	CSARDSATGDQPQHF	TGCAGTGCTAGAGATTCGGCGACAGGTGATCAGCCCCAGCATTTT
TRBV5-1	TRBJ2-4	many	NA	CASSLQNIQYF	TGCGCCAGCAGCCTCCAAAACATTCAGTACTTC
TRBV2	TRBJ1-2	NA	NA	CASSDSGSVVTVGYTF	TGTGCCAGCAGTGATTCTGGATCCGTGGTTACTGTAGGCTACACCTTC
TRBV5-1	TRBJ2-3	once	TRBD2	CASSGTGTSDTDTQYF	TGCGCCAGCAGCGGGACCGGGACTAGCGACACAGATACGCAGTATTTT
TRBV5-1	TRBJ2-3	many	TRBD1	CASSTGQGTDTQYF	TGCGCCAGCAGCACCGGACAGGGCACAGATACGCAGTATTTT
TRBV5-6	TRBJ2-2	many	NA	CASSAEGETGELFF	TGTGCCAGCAGCGCCGAGGGAGAGACCGGGGAGCTGTTTTTT
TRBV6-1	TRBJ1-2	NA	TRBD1	CASREDRGQGYTF	TGTGCCAGCAGGGAGGACAGGGGGCAGGGCTACACCTTC
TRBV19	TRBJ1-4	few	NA	CASSRGTSTNEKLVF	TGTGCCAGTAGTCGGGGGACATCAACTAATGAAAAACTGGTTTTT
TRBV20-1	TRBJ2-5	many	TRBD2	CSARVGGGAQETQYF	TGCAGTGCCAGAGTAGGCGGGGGGGCGCAAGAGACCCAGTACTTC
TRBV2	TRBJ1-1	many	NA	CASSESEIEAFF	TGTGCCAGCAGTGAATCGGAGATTGAAGCTTTCTTT
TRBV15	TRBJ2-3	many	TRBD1	CATSSRQGRSDTQYF	TGTGCCACCAGCAGTCGACAGGGGAGGTCAGATACGCAGTATTTT
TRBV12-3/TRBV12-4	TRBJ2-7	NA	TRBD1	CASRRGTGAYEQYF	TGTGCCAGCCGTCGGGGCACAGGGGCCTACGAGCAGTACTTC
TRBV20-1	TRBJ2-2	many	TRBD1	CSARTGSTGELFF	TGCAGTGCTAGGACAGGGAGCACCGGGGAGCTGTTTTTT
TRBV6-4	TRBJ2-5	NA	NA	CASSDYPYAGPLRTQYF	TGTGCCAGCAGTGATTACCCCTATGCCGGACCTCTTCGGACCCAGTACTTC
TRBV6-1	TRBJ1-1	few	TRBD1	CASSPDRGRSEAFF	TGTGCCAGCAGTCCCGACAGGGGGCGGTCTGAAGCTTTCTTT
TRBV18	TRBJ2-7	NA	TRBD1	CASSQGEDRQQYF	TGTGCCAGCTCACAGGGAGAGGACAGGCAGCAGTACTTC
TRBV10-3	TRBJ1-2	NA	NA	CAISSPEEGYTF	TGTGCCATTAGTTCCCCGGAGGAGGGCTACACCTTC
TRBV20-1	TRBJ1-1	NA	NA	CSCSQSVREAFF	TGCAGTTGTAGTCAGTCAGTCCGGGAAGCTTTCTTT
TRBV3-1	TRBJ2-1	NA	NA	CASSHLHDEQFF	TGTGCCAGCAGCCATCTCCATGATGAGCAGTTCTTC
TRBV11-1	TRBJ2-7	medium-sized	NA	CASSLAPTSYEQYF	TGTGCCAGCAGCTTAGCGCCAACCTCCTACGAGCAGTACTTC